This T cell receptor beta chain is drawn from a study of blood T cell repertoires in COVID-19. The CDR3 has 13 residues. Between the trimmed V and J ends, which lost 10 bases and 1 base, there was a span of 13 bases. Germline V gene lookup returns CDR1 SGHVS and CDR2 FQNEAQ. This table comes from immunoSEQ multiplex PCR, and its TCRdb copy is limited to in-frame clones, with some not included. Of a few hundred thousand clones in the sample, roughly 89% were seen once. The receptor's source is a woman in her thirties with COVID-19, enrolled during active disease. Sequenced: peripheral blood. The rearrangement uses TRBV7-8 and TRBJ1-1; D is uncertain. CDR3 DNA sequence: TGTGCCACTTACGCCTCGGGGAACACTGAAGCTTTCTTT. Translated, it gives CATYASGNTEAFF.